The clone carrying this T cell receptor beta chain was seen a few times. What it recognizes is unknown. Gene names and germline match the mouse. The read ends 4 residues shy of where the CDR3 ends; the end is completed using the germline J gene. CDR3 size: 12 residues. From germline, CDR1 is NSQYPW and CDR2 LRSPGD (reference sequence). The sample is drawn from a study of CD8+ T cells in alopecia areata. Following RNA extraction, reverse transcription yielded cDNA that acted as the sequencing template. Repertoires were generated with immunoSEQ multiplex PCR, while TCRdb's copy carries only in-frame clones and drops some. The specimen has over 250,000 clones, none found just once. Overall study findings and caveats: Normal skin's resident alphabeta T cells are also sequenced in scalp samples.

Markers used for sorting pooled cutaneous lymph node cells were CD4, CD8alpha, NKG2D, NKG2ACE and others. The source material was CD4+ T cells sorted from a lymph node. The chain carries TRBV1 and TRBJ1-1; D is unclear. The sequence came from a C3H/HeJ mouse with alopecia areata. MHC haplotype of the mouse line: H2-k. The sequenced part of the CDR3 DNA is TGCACCTGCAGTGCAGTACATACA. It codes for CTCSAVHT. In full, the CDR3 is CTCSAVHTEVFF.